This T cell receptor beta chain was identified during a study of cytomegalovirus exposure and HLA in healthy donors. Findings and caveats of the study: Some V segments (TRBV6-2 and TRBV6-3 among them) were excluded as indistinguishable. Analysis performed later showed TCR beta chains linked to HLA being more clonally expanded than equally common others.

It was with 60 Vbeta and 13 Jbeta primers that the PCR ran. The authors' processing: Later reanalysis found around 84 million unique TCR beta chains, approximately 11 million of them shared. Data came from immunoSEQ multiplex PCR; TCRdb stores just in-frame clones and leaves some out. V, J and clone size reflect that table, while D and trimming were determined from the DNA. This sample yields fewer than 55,000 clones, of which less than 75% are seen a single time; around 21% belongs to the top ten. In regard to this clone: Its target is not known.

The germline V gene has CDR1 LNHNV and CDR2 YYDKDF (reference sequence). This CDR3 has 16 residues. V and J are TRBV15 and TRBJ2-5; 8 nucleotides line up with TRBD2. With the DNA end fitting TRBJ2-7 better, the J assignment may be wrong. The source of this sequence is a woman in her forties or fifties in good health and CMV-seropositive. Sequencing input: PBMCs. The CDR3 loop reads CATSRQAGVGSYEQYF. CDR3 nucleotides: TGTGCCACCAGCAGACAAGCGGGAGTTGGGTCCTACGAGCAGTACTTC.